Below, 32 T cell receptor beta chains from the same sample are listed, as sequenced in a study of T-cell reconstitution after alpha-beta-depleted transplantation in children. It was with unique molecular identifiers that the TCRbeta library was prepared. MiXCR, applied by TCRdb to the PCR reads, yields one record per CDR3 protein. The repertoire includes around 200,000 distinct CDR3 sequences, around 9.9% of them detected once, and approximately 30% sits in the top ten. The starting material was PBMCs, obtained before TCRalphabeta/CD19-depleted stem cell transplant. The receptors were gathered from a child younger than two with acute myeloid leukemia, due to receive a stem cell transplant.

In its sample, this clonotype was seen a few times. The rearrangement joins TRBV20-1 to TRBJ1-2; D call uncertain. The CDR3 consists of 12 residues. Germline V gene lookup returns CDR1 DFQATT and CDR2 SNEGSKA (reference sequence). V was pared by 5 bases and J by 3 bases, with 10 bases between. CDR3 in amino acids: CSALGRDYGYTF. The CDR3 region has the DNA TGCAGTGCTTTGGGCCGGGACTATGGCTACACCTTC.

This clonotype was counted many times. The chain is built from TRBV18 and TRBJ1-1; TRBD1 aligns across 7 bases. Germline CDR1 is KGHSH and CDR2 is LQKENI. J lost 5 bases, V lost 4 bases, and 10 bases had no gene match. This CDR3 has 15 residues. In DNA form, the CDR3 reads TGTGCCAGCTCACTCGAGACAGGGTTAATAACTGAAGCTTTCTTT. As protein: CASSLETGLITEAFF.

This clonotype was seen at least ten times. This rearrangement joins TRBV12-3 or TRBV12-4 to TRBJ2-4; 9 positions match TRBD2. The CDR3 is 14 residues long. Trimming took 3 bases from V and 8 from J; bases not matched to a gene: 5. This CDR3 reads CASSFMREGDIQYF. CDR3 DNA: TGTGCCAGCAGTTTCATGCGGGAGGGGGACATTCAGTACTTC.

This clonotype was seen at least ten times. The chain has TRBV12-3 or TRBV12-4 and TRBJ2-7; D gene ambiguous. The CDR3 runs to 11 residues. V lost 1 base and J 8 bases, leaving 6 bases between the germline ends. Here the CDR3 DNA reads TGTGCCAGCAGTTTAGGAATCCAGCAGTACTTC. Its translation is CASSLGIQQYF.

This clonotype was observed at least ten times. The chain employs TRBV29-1 and TRBJ1-2; D gene ambiguous. This CDR3 region has 11 residues. The germline V gene has CDR1 SQVTM and CDR2 ANQGSEA. V gave up 2 bases and J gave up 7 bases, with 8 bases separating them. In DNA, the CDR3 is TGCAGCGTTGAATTCCAGTCTGGCTACACCTTC. It specifies CSVEFQSGYTF.

Comment on this clonotype: A much larger clone lies one base from this, so it may be a read error. V is TRBV9 and J is TRBJ2-3; maybe TRBD2 (5 bases). The CDR3 consists of 15 residues. Trimming removed 6 bases from V and 1 base from J, with 15 bases in between. CDR1 is SGDLS and CDR2 is YYNGEE in the germline V gene. The chain's CDR3 is CASNPISDRTDTQYF. Here the CDR3 DNA reads TGTGCCAGCAATCCGATTAGCGACCGCACAGATACGCAGTATTTT.

This clonotype came up many times. V usage is TRBV12-3 or TRBV12-4 and J usage is TRBJ2-5, with D possibly being TRBD2 (5 bases). This CDR3 has 14 residues. Trimming removed 1 base at V and 2 bases at J, with 8 bases between. As DNA, the CDR3 is TGTGCCAGCAGTTTAGTAGCGAGACAAGAGACCCAGTACTTC. Translation: CASSLVARQETQYF.

This clonotype was seen ten or more times. The chain couples TRBV20-1 to TRBJ2-7; D assignment may be TRBD1 or TRBD2 (6 bases each). The V end was cut by 5 bases, the J end by 2 bases, with 10 bases between. Germline V gene data show CDR1 as DFQATT and CDR2 as SNEGSKA (reference sequence). The CDR3 is 12 amino acids. The CDR3 sequence: CSAPGGTYEQYF. CDR3 bases: TGCAGTGCTCCCGGGGGCACCTACGAGCAGTACTTC.

In its sample, this clonotype was seen many times. This chain joins TRBV24-1 and TRBJ2-3, with 9 positions matching TRBD1. J gave up 6 bases and V 4 bases, and 7 bases lay outside the gene matches. CDR3 length: 15 residues. Germline CDR1 is KGHDR and CDR2 is SFDVKD. CDR3 sequence (DNA): TGTGCCACCAGTGACCCCGGGACAGGGTCGGATACGCAGTATTTT. This encodes CATSDPGTGSDTQYF.

At least ten counts were recorded for this clonotype. The chain links TRBV6-1 to TRBJ1-5; the D is unclear. This CDR3 is built from 14 residues. Trimming shortened V by 7 bases and J by 4 bases, and 14 bases separated the two germline ends. Germline assignment: CDR1 MNHNS and CDR2 SASEGT. The CDR3 bases are TGTGCCAGCATAGAGGCAGACCCGAATCAGCCCCAGCATTTT. Translating gives CASIEADPNQPQHF.

In its sample, this clonotype was seen once. The chain joins TRBV5-1 to TRBJ2-7, with TRBD2 identical over 7 bases. The trim removed 5 bases at V and 3 bases at J, leaving 11 bases unmatched. The germline gives CDR1 SGHRS, CDR2 YFSETQ. The CDR3 runs 15 residues. CDR3 region: CASSEISGPIYEQYF. In nucleotides, the CDR3 is TGCGCCAGCAGTGAGATTAGCGGGCCGATCTACGAGCAGTACTTC.

The V call is TRBV11-1, the J call TRBJ2-3; 11 bases are a match to TRBD2. Germline trimming cut 0 bases from V and 2 bases from J; bases unmatched to any gene: 7. Germline-derived CDR1 and CDR2 are SGHAT and FQDESV (reference sequence). The CDR3 is 18 residues long. The CDR3 here is CASSLALGLAAYTDTQYF. For the CDR3, the DNA is TGTGCCAGCAGCTTAGCGCTGGGACTAGCGGCATACACAGATACGCAGTATTTT.

Concerning this clonotype: A much larger clone lies a single base off, so this may be a read error. This chain connects TRBV4-2 to TRBJ1-2; 7 positions match TRBD1. This CDR3 is 14 amino acids long. CDR1 and CDR2 (germline): LGHNA, YNFKEQ. The CDR3 DNA sequence: TGTGCCAGCAGCCAAGATGGGACAGTCTATGGCGACACCTTC. Its protein is CASSQDGTVYGDTF.

This clonotype was observed at least ten times. This chain connects TRBV29-1 to TRBJ2-1; no definite D call. With 4 bases removed from V and 0 bases from J, the gap between germline ends came to 10 bases. The germline V gene encodes CDR1 SQVTM and CDR2 ANQGSEA. The CDR3 runs 14 residues. CDR3 bases: TGCAGCGTTGGACTGAGGAGCTCCTACAATGAGCAGTTCTTC. Translating gives CSVGLRSSYNEQFF.

V is TRBV7-2 and J is TRBJ2-7; 10 positions match TRBD2. V lost 3 bases, J lost 2 bases, and 4 bases stayed unmatched. The CDR3 sequence is 15 residues long. Germline loops: CDR1 SGHTA, CDR2 FQGNSA. CDR3 residues: CASSFLAGETYEQYF. The CDR3 bases are TGTGCCAGCAGCTTCCTAGCGGGGGAAACCTACGAGCAGTACTTC. Complete variable domain (other parts from reference TRBV7-2 and TRBJ2-7): GAGVSQSPSNKVTEKGKDVELRCDPISGHTALYWYRQSLGQGLEFLIYFQGNSAPDKSGLPSDRFSAERTGGSVSTLTIQRTQQEDSAVYLCASSFLAGETYEQYFGPGTRLTVT.

This clonotype was seen at least ten times. The chain is built from TRBV12-3 or TRBV12-4 and TRBJ2-7; 11 nucleotides agree with TRBD2. CDR3 length: 15 residues. V lost 5 bases and J lost 2; bases outside the gene matches: 5. CDR3 region: CASSRGTSGTYEQYF. CDR3 sequence (DNA): TGTGCCAGCAGTCGAGGGACTAGCGGAACCTACGAGCAGTACTTC.

This clonotype was recorded at least ten times. The chain uses TRBV2 and TRBJ2-1, with a possible D match to TRBD1 (5 bases). The length of the CDR3 is 15 residues. Trimming took off 6 bases at V and 10 bases at J, with 22 bases between the two ends. Germline values: CDR1 SNHLY, CDR2 FYNNEI. CDR3 in DNA: TGTGCCAGCAGCTCCGTGGACACATACAATGCAGAGCAGTTCTTC. Encoded protein: CASSSVDTYNAEQFF.

This clonotype was seen many times. This chain links TRBV5-6 with TRBJ2-1, with D possibly TRBD2 on 6 matching bases. Germline loops: CDR1 SGHDT, CDR2 YYEEEE. The ends were cut back, 3 bases at V and 4 bases at J, with 14 bases in the middle. This CDR3 spans 15 amino acids. Written as DNA, the CDR3 is TGTGCCAGCAGCTGGGGGGTAGCGGCATACAATGAGCAGTTCTTC. Translating gives CASSWGVAAYNEQFF.

This clonotype has a count of ten or more. The chain employs TRBV4-1 and TRBJ1-6, with D unresolved. Trimming removed 0 bases from V and 9 bases from J, with 18 bases in between. This CDR3 comprises 17 residues. Germline-derived CDR1 and CDR2 are MGHRA and YSYEKL. The CDR3 protein is CASSQDTTGEGGSPLHF. The CDR3 DNA sequence: TGCGCCAGCAGCCAAGATACGACCGGAGAAGGTGGTTCACCCCTCCACTTT.

As to this clonotype: A read error may be the cause here, since a much bigger clone is one base away. This chain uses TRBV5-1 with TRBJ1-2; a possible D gene is TRBD1 (6 bases). V lost 1 base, J lost 8 bases, and 9 bases lay in between. Germline lookup yields CDR1 SGHRS and CDR2 YFSETQ. The CDR3 spans 12 residues. CDR3 in DNA: TGCGCCAGCAGCTTGACAGGGATCGGCTACACCTTC. It translates to CASSLTGIGYTF.

At least ten counts were recorded for this clonotype. The rearrangement joins TRBV20-1 to TRBJ2-5; D gene uncertain. The CDR3 extends over 12 amino acids. The V gene lost 3 bases and the J gene lost 6 bases, with 11 bases spanning the gap. Germline CDR1 DFQATT, CDR2 SNEGSKA (reference sequence). In nucleotides, the CDR3 is TGCAGTGCTAGTCCCTCGCAACAGACCCAGTACTTC. It is translated as CSASPSQQTQYF.

A remark on this clonotype: Being one base from a much bigger clone, this may be a read error. The CDR3 end shows no conserved phenylalanine or tryptophan, and so a read error is likely. The chain employs TRBV20-1 and TRBJ1-6; 12 nucleotides agree with TRBD1. This CDR3 has 18 amino acids. V was pared by 0 bases and J by 10 bases, with 13 bases of the junction left unmatched. CDR1 DFQATT and CDR2 SNEGSKA come from the germline V gene (reference sequence). CDR3 bases: TGCAGTGCTAGAGAAGGGACAGGGGGCGGTCCGGGTAACTCACCCCTCCACTAT. Translation: CSAREGTGGGPGNSPLHY.

This clonotype was counted ten times or more. The rearrangement links TRBV5-1 to TRBJ1-2; D ambiguous. Trimming removed 5 bases from V and 0 bases from J, with 8 bases in between. The germline V gene has CDR1 SGHRS and CDR2 YFSETQ. The CDR3 length is 13 residues. The CDR3: CASRKETNYGYTF. DNA for the CDR3: TGCGCCAGCAGGAAGGAGACTAACTATGGCTACACCTTC. Variable domain in full (rest from reference TRBV5-1 and TRBJ1-2): KAGVTQTPRYLIKTRGQQVTLSCSPISGHRSVSWYQQTPGQGLQFLFEYFSETQRNKGNFPGRFSGRQFSNSRSEMNVSTLELGDSALYLCASRKETNYGYTFGSGTRLTVV.

This clonotype was recorded many times. The rearrangement uses TRBV18 and TRBJ2-2; 9 bases map to TRBD2. The CDR3 runs 14 residues. The germline V gene has CDR1 KGHSH and CDR2 LQKENI. Trimming at V came to 1 base and at J to 6 bases, leaving 0 bases not matched to a gene. In DNA, the CDR3 is TGTGCCAGCTCACCACTAGCGGGAGCCGGGGAGCTGTTTTTT. As protein: CASSPLAGAGELFF.

This clonotype was recorded many times. The V gene is TRBV20-1, the J gene TRBJ1-4; possibly TRBD1 for D (6 bases). Germline CDR1 reads DFQATT; CDR2 reads SNEGSKA (reference sequence). Deletions cut 4 bases from V and 8 bases from J, with 11 bases between. The CDR3 covers 12 residues. The CDR3 DNA sequence: TGCAGTGCTACCGGGGGCGGGGAAAAACTGTTTTTT. Protein sequence: CSATGGGEKLFF.

The chain uses TRBV30 and TRBJ1-4, with TRBD1 as a possible D gene (5 bases). The germline V gene has CDR1 GTSNPN and CDR2 SVGIG (reference sequence). V lost 1 base to trimming and J lost 8 bases, with 14 bases between them. The CDR3 runs to 14 residues. CDR3 amino acids: CAWSGKGAGEKLFF. CDR3 DNA sequence: TGTGCCTGGAGTGGTAAAGGGGCGGGGGAAAAACTGTTTTTT.

This clonotype was counted ten times or more. The CDR3: CASSLRSGGPGDTQYF. The CDR3 DNA reads as TGTGCCAGCAGTTTGCGAAGCGGGGGTCCGGGAGATACGCAGTATTTT. The V and J genes are TRBV28 and TRBJ2-3; 8 positions agree with TRBD2. The junction had 10 bases not matched to a gene; V was cut back by 3 bases and J by 5 bases. CDR1 is MDHEN, CDR2 SYDVKM, per germline. This CDR3 comprises 16 residues.

At least ten counts were recorded for this clonotype. The chain joins TRBV21-1 to TRBJ2-1; the table's D call TRBD2 went unverified against the DNA. TRBV21-1 is a listed pseudogene. The CDR3 has 16 amino acids. This CDR3 reads CASGGEEREDNNEQFF. The DNA for the CDR3 is TGTGCCAGCGGAGGAGAGGAGCGTGAGGATAACAATGAGCAGTTCTTC.

This clonotype was counted ten times or more. The gene calls are TRBV10-3 and TRBJ1-5; the D gene is possibly TRBD1 (5 bases). Per the germline V gene, CDR1 is ENHRY and CDR2 is SYGVKD. This CDR3 contains 15 residues. V was cut by 4 bases and J by 0 bases, with 10 bases left in between. The CDR3 bases are TGTGCCATCAGTGCGGGGCAGGGTAGCAATCAGCCCCAGCATTTT. Amino acid sequence: CAISAGQGSNQPQHF.

The DNA for the CDR3 is TGTGCCAGCAGTCTCCCGACTGGCGGGGGAACCTACGAGCAGTACTTC. Its translation is CASSLPTGGGTYEQYF. The chain couples TRBV28 to TRBJ2-7; 7 positions match TRBD2. The ends lost 5 bases at V and 2 bases at J; junction bases unmatched: 12. This CDR3 is 16 amino acids long. Germline V gives CDR1 MDHEN, CDR2 SYDVKM. The variable domain in full, with the rest retrieved from reference TRBV28 and TRBJ2-7, is DVKVTQSSRYLVKRTGEKVFLECVQDMDHENMFWYRQDPGLGLRLIYFSYDVKMKEKGDIPEGYSVSREKKERFSLILESASTNQTSMYLCASSLPTGGGTYEQYFGPGTRLTVT.

This clonotype was detected ten times or more. V gene TRBV28 combines with J gene TRBJ1-2; D is unclear. Germline CDR1 is MDHEN and CDR2 is SYDVKM. The length of the CDR3 is 13 residues. V was shortened by 5 bases and J by 6 bases, with 13 bases between the two germline ends. The CDR3 bases are TGTGCCAGCAGTACGGACCCACGACATGGCTACACCTTC. Protein sequence: CASSTDPRHGYTF.

There are many counts of this clonotype. This chain uses TRBV5-1 with TRBJ2-2; the match to TRBD1 covers 7 bases. The germline V gene encodes CDR1 SGHRS and CDR2 YFSETQ. The ends lost 6 bases at V and 0 bases at J; junction bases unmatched: 5. The CDR3 covers 15 residues. This chain's CDR3 is CASKVGQSNTGELFF. As DNA, the CDR3 is TGCGCCAGCAAAGTGGGACAGTCGAACACCGGGGAGCTGTTTTTT.